This TCR beta chain was captured in a study of spatial heterogeneity in lung cancer. Broader study findings: Ubiquitous, expanded tumor-derived TCRs were more frequently observed in blood at resection than at follow-up.

As regards this clonotype: Its antigen is currently unknown. This beta chain is a stray read from a library made for alpha chains; its abundance is not meaningful.

This CDR3 region has 15 residues. V lost 4 bases and J lost 6, with 18 bases in between. Germline lookup yields CDR1 SGHRS and CDR2 YFSETQ. As for time point: sample taken at primary tumor resection. No cell sorting; template was whole RNA from tumor, lung tissue or PBMC. The cohort: around 79 early-stage, untreated non-small cell lung cancer patients. TCR cDNA molecules each carried a unique molecular identifier. TCRdb ran MiXCR on the 5' RACE reads and lists one entry per CDR3 protein. This sample has some 8,600 distinct CDR3 sequences, with 4% to 5% found just once. The material was PBMCs, obtained at surgery. This sequence joins TRBV5-1 and TRBJ2-3; possible D gene TRBD2, 6 bases. This receptor was identified in a male donor with early-stage non-small cell lung cancer. The CDR3: CASSPTGSYTDTQYF. As DNA, the CDR3 is TGCGCCAGCAGCCCAACCGGGAGCTACACGGATACGCAGTATTTT.